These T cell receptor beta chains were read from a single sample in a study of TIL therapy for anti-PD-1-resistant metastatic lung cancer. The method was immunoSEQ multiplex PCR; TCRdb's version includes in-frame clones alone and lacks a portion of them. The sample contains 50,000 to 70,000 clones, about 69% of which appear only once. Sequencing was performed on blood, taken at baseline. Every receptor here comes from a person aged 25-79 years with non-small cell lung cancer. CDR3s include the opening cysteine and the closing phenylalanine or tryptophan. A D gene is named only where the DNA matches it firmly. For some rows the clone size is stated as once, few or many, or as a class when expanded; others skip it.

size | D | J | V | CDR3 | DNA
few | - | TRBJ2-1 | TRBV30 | CAWSVQAYNEQFF | TGTGCCTGGAGTGTACAGGCCTACAATGAGCAGTTCTTC
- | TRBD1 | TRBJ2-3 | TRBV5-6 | CASSLAQGQGAITDTQYF | TGTGCCAGCAGCTTGGCACAAGGACAGGGGGCAATCACAGATACGCAGTATTTT
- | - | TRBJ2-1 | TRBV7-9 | CASSPRYDYNEQFF | TGTGCCAGCAGCCCCAGATACGACTACAATGAGCAGTTCTTC
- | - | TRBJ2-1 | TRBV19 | CASRGTYYNEQFF | TGTGCCAGTAGGGGGACTTACTACAATGAGCAGTTCTTC
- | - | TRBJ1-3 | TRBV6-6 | CASSSPDLSSGNTIYF | TGTGCCAGCAGTTCTCCCGACCTATCCTCTGGAAACACCATATATTTT
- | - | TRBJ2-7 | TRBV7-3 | CASSPKVGGEQYF | TGTGCCAGCAGCCCGAAGGTGGGGGGCGAGCAGTACTTC
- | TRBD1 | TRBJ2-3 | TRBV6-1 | CASSRDRGLDTQYF | TGTGCCAGCAGTAGGGACAGGGGGTTGGATACGCAGTATTTT
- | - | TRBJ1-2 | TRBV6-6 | CASSYMDFGYGYTF | TGTGCCAGCAGTTACATGGATTTTGGCTATGGCTACACCTTC
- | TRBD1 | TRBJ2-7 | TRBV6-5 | CASSMTGGFSYEQYF | TGTGCCAGCAGCATGACAGGGGGCTTTTCCTACGAGCAGTACTTC
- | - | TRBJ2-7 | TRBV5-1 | CASSLFPGTATYEQYF | TGCGCCAGCAGCCTTTTCCCCGGGACGGCGACCTACGAGCAGTACTTC
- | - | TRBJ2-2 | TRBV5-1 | CASSLGLDNTGELFF | TGCGCCAGCAGCTTGGGACTAGATAACACCGGGGAGCTGTTTTTT
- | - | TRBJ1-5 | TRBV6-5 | CASRRLGDQPQHF | TGTGCCAGCAGAAGACTCGGGGATCAGCCCCAGCATTTT
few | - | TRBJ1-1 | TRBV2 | CASTASSPRAEAFF | TGTGCCAGCACCGCTAGTTCCCCACGCGCTGAAGCTTTCTTT
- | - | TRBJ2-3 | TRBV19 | CASSLNKDWLDTQYF | TGTGCCAGTAGTCTAAACAAGGACTGGCTGGATACGCAGTATTTT
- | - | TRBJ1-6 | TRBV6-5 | CASSYSIPGAYSPLHF | TGTGCCAGCAGTTACTCGATACCAGGGGCCTATTCACCCCTCCACTTT
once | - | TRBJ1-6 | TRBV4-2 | CASSPVSDRGSYNSPLHF | TGTGCCAGCAGCCCTGTTTCAGACAGAGGCTCCTATAATTCACCCCTCCACTTT
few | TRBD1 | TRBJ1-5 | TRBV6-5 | CASRSGQGDNQPQHF | TGTGCCAGCAGAAGCGGGCAGGGGGACAATCAGCCCCAGCATTTT
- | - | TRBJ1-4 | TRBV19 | CASSVPQLATNEKLFF | TGTGCCAGTAGTGTCCCACAGTTAGCAACTAATGAAAAACTGTTTTTT
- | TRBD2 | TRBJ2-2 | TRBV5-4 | CASSLDPLAGGGTGELFF | TGTGCCAGCAGCCTGGACCCACTAGCGGGAGGAGGTACCGGGGAGCTGTTTTTT
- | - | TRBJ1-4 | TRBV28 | CASSLVGSLFF | TGTGCCAGCAGTTTAGTAGGGTCACTGTTTTTT
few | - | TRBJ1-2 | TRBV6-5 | CASTDGFYGYTF | TGTGCCAGCACCGACGGTTTCTATGGCTACACCTTC
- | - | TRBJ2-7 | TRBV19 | CASSRASTSYEQYF | TGTGCCAGTAGTAGAGCCTCAACCTCCTACGAGCAGTACTTC
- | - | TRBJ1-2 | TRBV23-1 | CASRARVTNYGYTF | TGCGCCAGCAGGGCCAGGGTGACTAACTATGGCTACACCTTC
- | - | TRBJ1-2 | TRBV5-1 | CASSLVVGRAPYGYTF | TGCGCCAGCAGCTTGGTCGTCGGCAGGGCACCCTATGGCTACACCTTC
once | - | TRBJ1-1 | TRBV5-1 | CASSLALGGTEAFF | TGCGCCAGCAGCTTGGCCTTAGGGGGCACTGAAGCTTTCTTT
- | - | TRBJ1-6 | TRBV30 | CAWDKKKAPRTSNSPLHF | TGTGCCTGGGATAAAAAAAAGGCCCCCCGGACAAGTAATTCACCCCTCCACTTT
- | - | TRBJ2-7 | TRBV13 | CASSPPGPYEQYF | TGTGCCAGCAGCCCCCCAGGACCCTACGAGCAGTACTTC
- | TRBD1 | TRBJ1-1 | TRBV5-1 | CASTLQGGTEAFF | TGCGCCAGCACCCTTCAGGGGGGAACTGAAGCTTTCTTT
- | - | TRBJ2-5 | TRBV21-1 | CASSRRGDREQETQYF | TGTGCCAGCAGCAGACGGGGGGACAGGGAGCAAGAGACCCAGTACTTC
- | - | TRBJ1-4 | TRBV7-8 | CASSLSAARAGGPTNEKLFF | TGTGCCAGCAGCTTATCCGCTGCCCGGGCTGGAGGCCCAACTAATGAAAAACTGTTTTTT
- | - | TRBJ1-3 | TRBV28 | CASSLHASGNTIYF | TGTGCCAGCAGTTTACATGCTTCTGGAAACACCATATATTTT
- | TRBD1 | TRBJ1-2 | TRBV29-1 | CSAAGGGYGYTF | TGCAGCGCCGCAGGGGGCGGCTATGGCTACACCTTC
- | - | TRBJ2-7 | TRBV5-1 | CASSLQSGTYEQYF | TGCGCCAGCAGCTTGCAATCCGGGACTTACGAGCAGTACTTC
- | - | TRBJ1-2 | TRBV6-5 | CASSYSGDINYGYTF | TGTGCCAGCAGTTACTCGGGGGATATAAACTATGGCTACACCTTC
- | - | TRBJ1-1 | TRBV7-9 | CASSLAKNTEAFF | TGTGCCAGCAGCTTAGCCAAGAACACTGAAGCTTTCTTT
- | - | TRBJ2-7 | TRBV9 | CASSVVGASYEQYF | TGTGCCAGCAGCGTAGTCGGGGCCTCCTACGAGCAGTACTTC
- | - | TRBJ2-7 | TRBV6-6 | CASSLPETSYEQYF | TGTGCCAGCAGTTTACCAGAGACCTCCTACGAGCAGTACTTC
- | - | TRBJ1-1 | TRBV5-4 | CASSSDRMNTEAFF | TGTGCCAGCAGCTCCGACAGAATGAACACTGAAGCTTTCTTT
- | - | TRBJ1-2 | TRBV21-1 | CASTSTARPDYGYTF | TGTGCCAGCACTTCGACAGCTCGTCCCGACTATGGCTACACCTTC
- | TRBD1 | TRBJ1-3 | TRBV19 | CAATGVGNTIYF | TGTGCCGCGACAGGGGTCGGAAACACCATATATTTT
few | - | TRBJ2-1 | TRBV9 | CASSVDPRTTYNEQFF | TGTGCCAGCAGCGTAGATCCCCGGACTACCTACAATGAGCAGTTCTTC
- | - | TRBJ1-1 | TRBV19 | CASRGEGKSPEAFF | TGTGCCAGTAGGGGGGAGGGGAAATCCCCTGAAGCTTTCTTT
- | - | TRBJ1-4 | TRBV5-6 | CASSLLRGKDRPNEKLFF | TGTGCCAGCAGCTTGCTCCGGGGGAAGGACCGTCCTAATGAAAAACTGTTTTTT
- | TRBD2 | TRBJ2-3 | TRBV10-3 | CASGVAGASDTQYF | TGTGCCTCCGGGGTAGCGGGAGCCTCAGATACGCAGTATTTT
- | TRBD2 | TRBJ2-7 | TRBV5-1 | CASSSNSGSEQYF | TGCGCCAGCAGCTCCAATAGCGGGAGCGAGCAGTACTTC
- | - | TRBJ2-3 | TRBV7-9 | CASSLGRRGGTDTQYF | TGTGCCAGCAGCCTAGGAAGGAGGGGGGGCACAGATACGCAGTATTTT
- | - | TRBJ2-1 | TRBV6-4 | CASRGRVGNEQFF | TGTGCCAGCAGAGGCAGGGTGGGAAATGAGCAGTTCTTC
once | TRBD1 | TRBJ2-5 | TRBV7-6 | CASSLLWTGEKKQETQYF | TGTGCCAGCAGCTTACTGTGGACAGGGGAAAAAAAACAAGAGACCCAGTACTTC
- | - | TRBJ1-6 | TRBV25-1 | CASSGGDGAASPLHF | TGTGCCAGCAGTGGGGGGGACGGTGCAGCTTCACCCCTCCACTTT
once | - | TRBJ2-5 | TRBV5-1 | CASSWTPQETQYF | TGCGCCAGCAGCTGGACACCCCAAGAGACCCAGTACTTC
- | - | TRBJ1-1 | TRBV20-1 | CSASWAFF | TGCAGTGCTAGCTGGGCTTTCTTT
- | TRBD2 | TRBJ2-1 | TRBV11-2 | CASSTLAGGYNEQFF | TGTGCCAGCAGTACACTAGCGGGAGGATACAATGAGCAGTTCTTC
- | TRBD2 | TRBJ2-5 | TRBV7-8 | CASSRTPGTSGRAGETQYF | TGTGCCAGCAGCCGAACACCCGGGACTAGCGGGAGGGCCGGGGAGACCCAGTACTTC
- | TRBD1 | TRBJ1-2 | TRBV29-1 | CSAEGQGSYTF | TGCAGCGCCGAGGGACAGGGAAGCTACACCTTC